A selection of T cell receptor beta chains follows, all from one sample in a study of Graves' ophthalmopathy and Graves' hyperthyroidism. TCRdb used MiXCR to reprocess the multiplex PCR reads, holding one entry per CDR3 protein. The table shows 740,000 or so distinct CDR3 sequences, with roughly 40% occurring only once. Sequencing was done on a sample of peripheral blood. Receptors were obtained from an adult man with Graves' ophthalmopathy. Both conserved end residues are part of each CDR3. Fields, in order: CDR3 length, D gene, J gene, V gene, clone size, CDR3 protein, CDR3 DNA. D genes are given only for firm matches. Rows may omit the clone size; those that give it use once, few, many or a size class.

13	.	TRBJ2-2	TRBV5-6	.	CAGSLVATGELFF	TGTGCCGGCAGCTTGGTTGCTACCGGGGAGCTGTTTTTT
13	.	TRBJ2-7	TRBV19	.	CASSPSFRDEQYF	TGTGCCAGTAGTCCCTCCTTCCGGGACGAGCAGTACTTC
17	TRBD2	TRBJ2-6	TRBV9	few	CASSSSGRPSGANVLTF	TGTGCCAGCAGCTCCAGCGGGAGGCCCTCTGGGGCCAACGTCCTGACTTTC
13	TRBD1	TRBJ1-4	TRBV7-2	.	CASRQGSGEKLFF	TGTGCCAGCCGACAGGGATCGGGTGAAAAACTGTTTTTT
14	.	TRBJ1-5	TRBV6-1	.	CASRETWSNQPQHF	TGTGCCAGCAGAGAAACGTGGAGCAATCAGCCCCAGCATTTT
13	.	TRBJ1-2	TRBV7-6	many	CASSLSAGSGYTF	TGTGCCAGCAGCTTATCAGCAGGGTCAGGCTACACCTTC
12	.	TRBJ1-2	TRBV10-3	.	CAIGAGDYGYTF	TGTGCCATCGGGGCGGGGGACTATGGCTACACCTTC
13	.	TRBJ2-7	TRBV12-3/TRBV12-4	.	CASKEETYNKQYF	TGTGCCAGCAAAGAGGAAACCTATAACAAGCAGTACTTC
13	.	TRBJ1-1	TRBV6-1	few	CASSETGGEEAFF	TGTGCCAGCAGTGAAACCGGGGGCGAGGAAGCTTTCTTT
16	.	TRBJ2-6	TRBV7-2	many	CASSLGVSSGANVLTF	TGTGCCAGCAGCTTAGGTGTATCCTCTGGGGCCAACGTCCTGACTTTC
16	.	TRBJ1-4	TRBV20-1	few	CSARDGSPRVNEKLFF	TGCAGTGCTAGAGATGGGTCGCCAAGAGTAAATGAAAAACTGTTTTTT
15	TRBD1	TRBJ2-5	TRBV11-2	few	CASSHKTGGLETQYF	TGCGCCAGCAGCCACAAAACAGGGGGCTTAGAGACCCAGTACTTC
14	.	TRBJ2-7	TRBV20-1	.	CSATKGSEGYEQYF	TGCAGTGCAACCAAAGGCTCCGAGGGCTACGAGCAGTACTTC
17	.	TRBJ1-1	TRBV25-1	.	CASSLGVTGALNTGAFF	TGTGCCAGCAGCTTGGGGGTAACGGGGGCTTTGAACACTGGAGCTTTCTTT
14	.	TRBJ1-5	TRBV19	many	CASSQGTSNQPQHF	TGTGCCAGTTCCCAGGGGACAAGCAATCAGCCCCAGCATTTT
16	TRBD1	TRBJ1-6	TRBV7-9	.	CASSPRTGFSNSPLHF	TGTGCCAGCAGCCCACGGACAGGGTTCAGTAATTCACCCCTCCACTTT
16	.	TRBJ1-4	TRBV7-9	.	CASSLALTAPNEKLFF	TGTGCCAGCAGCTTAGCTTTGACAGCACCAAATGAAAAACTGTTTTTT
15	.	TRBJ2-7	TRBV2	few	CASSDPRTVLSEQYF	TGTGCCAGCAGTGACCCCCGGACAGTGCTAAGCGAGCAGTACTTC
13	.	TRBJ1-6	TRBV2	.	CASSVQGGSPLHF	TGTGCCAGCAGTGTTCAGGGAGGTTCACCCCTCCACTTT
15	TRBD2	TRBJ2-2	TRBV7-9	once	CASRPRTSLTGELFF	TGTGCCAGCAGGCCGCGGACTAGTTTGACCGGGGAGCTGTTTTTT
14	TRBD1	TRBJ2-2	TRBV24-1	few	CATGGQGSTGELFF	TGTGCCACCGGAGGACAGGGTAGCACCGGGGAGCTGTTTTTT
17	TRBD2	TRBJ2-2	TRBV25-1	.	CASSYTGLAGSVGELFF	TGTGCCAGCAGTTACACAGGACTAGCGGGATCGGTCGGGGAGCTGTTTTTT
14	.	TRBJ1-4	TRBV12-3/TRBV12-4	.	CASSPSGVEEKLFF	TGTGCCAGCAGTCCATCGGGGGTAGAGGAAAAACTGTTTTTT
16	.	TRBJ2-7	TRBV5-6	few	CASSSRDGGPVGEQYF	TGTGCCAGCAGCTCCCGGGACGGGGGGCCGGTGGGCGAGCAGTACTTC
13	TRBD1	TRBJ1-2	TRBV9	many	CASSAWTGSGYTF	TGTGCCAGCAGCGCCTGGACAGGGAGTGGCTACACCTTC
15	.	TRBJ1-5	TRBV11-2	.	CASSKTDYSNQPQHF	TGTGCCAGCTCCAAGACTGACTATAGCAATCAGCCCCAGCATTTT
14	.	TRBJ2-5	TRBV27	once	CASKRTGWLETQYF	TGTGCCAGCAAACGAACAGGGTGGTTGGAGACCCAGTACTTC
14	.	TRBJ1-4	TRBV7-2	.	CASSSGVPNEKLFF	TGTGCCAGCAGCTCGGGGGTTCCTAATGAAAAACTGTTTTTT
18	TRBD1	TRBJ2-2	TRBV5-1	once	CASSLGDRGNLIAGELFF	TGCGCCAGCAGCTTGGGGGACAGGGGAAACCTAATCGCCGGGGAGCTGTTTTTT
17	.	TRBJ1-2	TRBV10-3	.	CAISDKPNNEQFYGYTF	TGTGCCATCAGTGACAAGCCAAATAATGAGCAGTTCTATGGCTACACCTTC
17	.	TRBJ2-5	TRBV7-9	many	CASSFYPKTLYQETQYF	TGTGCCAGCAGCTTCTACCCCAAAACGCTGTACCAAGAGACCCAGTACTTC
12	TRBD1	TRBJ1-1	TRBV5-6	few	CASSPWTGGAFF	TGTGCCAGCAGCCCCTGGACAGGGGGAGCTTTCTTT
13	TRBD1	TRBJ2-2	TRBV19	.	CASRQGATGELFF	TGTGCCAGTAGACAGGGGGCCACCGGGGAGCTGTTTTTT
14	.	TRBJ1-2	TRBV19	.	CASTFGGWNYGYTF	TGTGCCAGTACCTTCGGCGGATGGAACTATGGCTACACCTTC
17	TRBD1	TRBJ1-4	TRBV11-2	.	CASSLGGHRGGNEKLFF	TGTGCCAGCAGCTTGGGGGGGCACAGGGGTGGTAATGAAAAACTGTTTTTT
14	.	TRBJ2-6	TRBV20-1	few	CSAIGGVGANVLTF	TGCAGTGCAATAGGGGGGGTCGGGGCCAACGTCCTGACTTTC
11	.	TRBJ2-7	TRBV7-9	.	CASNPGYEQYF	TGTGCCAGCAACCCAGGCTACGAGCAGTACTTC
14	.	TRBJ1-6	TRBV25-1	.	CASSESPLSSPLHF	TGTGCCAGCAGTGAATCCCCCCTATCTTCACCCCTCCACTTT
15	.	TRBJ1-2	TRBV7-9	few	CASSWGPPDFGGYTF	TGTGCCAGCAGCTGGGGTCCACCAGATTTTGGTGGCTACACCTTC
12	.	TRBJ1-2	TRBV29-1	many	CSVGSRDYGYTF	TGCAGCGTAGGCTCACGGGACTATGGCTACACCTTC
15	.	TRBJ1-5	TRBV6-5	.	CAGTMEGFSNQPQHF	TGTGCCGGCACTATGGAGGGGTTTAGCAATCAGCCCCAGCATTTT
14	.	TRBJ1-6	TRBV7-8	many	CASSFNSYNSPLHF	TGTGCCAGCAGCTTTAACTCCTATAATTCACCCCTCCACTTT
15	.	TRBJ1-3	TRBV14	few	CASSHVLTGRNTIYF	TGTGCCAGCAGCCACGTCCTGACAGGCAGAAACACCATATATTTT
15	TRBD1	TRBJ1-1	TRBV10-3	few	CASSDLDRGEPEAFF	TGTGCCAGCAGCGACCTCGACAGGGGTGAACCTGAAGCTTTCTTT
15	.	TRBJ1-2	TRBV5-1	many	CASSRNTEANYGYTF	TGCGCCAGCAGCCGGAACACCGAAGCTAACTATGGCTACACCTTC
16	TRBD1	TRBJ2-7	TRBV7-2	few	CASSLSLGDRPHEQYF	TGTGCCAGCAGCTTATCACTTGGGGACAGACCCCACGAGCAGTACTTC